This T cell receptor (beta chain) was sequenced during a study of identical twins. Study results and caveats: Recombination models fit unrelated individuals' TCR alpha sharing but underestimated twins'. Findings depended on cross-sectional statistics rather than tracking the same donors. With beta out-of-frame sequences, excess sharing by twins was weaker.

This clonotype was seen repeatedly, ten times or more. Its antigen remains unknown. V lost 8 bases and J 2 bases, leaving 15 bases between the germline ends. There are 14 residues in the CDR3. cDNA carried unique molecular identifiers, and a universal primer site was added by template switching. TCRdb re-called the 5' RACE reads through MiXCR, storing one row per CDR3 protein. The table has around 470,000 distinct CDR3 sequences, 13% to 15% seen once. The sample was also reused in another study, on yellow fever vaccine responses in identical twins.

V usage is TRBV12-3 or TRBV12-4 and J usage is TRBJ2-5, with D possibly matching TRBD2 (5 bases). Sequencing input: CD4+ T cells sorted from blood. This TCR was sampled from a woman aged 18-29 years in good health. The CDR3 bases are TGTGCCAGCGCTTCGGGGAGACGGCAAGAGACCCAGTACTTC. Its translation is CASASGRRQETQYF.